This T cell receptor (beta chain) was identified in a study of cytomegalovirus exposure and HLA in healthy donors. This PCR relied on a set of 60 Vbeta primers and 13 Jbeta primers. Some clones are missing from TCRdb's copy, which holds only in-frame ones; the method was immunoSEQ multiplex PCR. The sample yields roughly 70,000 clones, roughly 86% seen once. The V and J ends lost 5 bases and 6 bases respectively, with 20 bases between them. Looked up from germline, CDR1 is LGHNA and CDR2 is YNFKEQ. CDR3 size: 15 residues. Whole-study findings and limits: The majority of CMV-associated TCR beta chains were reported as apparently HLA-restricted in a later analysis. In vitro checks showed that a few CMV-associated chains really do target CMV antigens.

As to this clone: The antigen is not known.

The sequenced material came from PBMCs. V usage is TRBV4-2 and J usage is TRBJ2-7; D is perhaps TRBD1 (6 bases). The clonotype was recovered from a man aged 18 to 29 in good health and CMV-seronegative. CDR3 in DNA: TGTGCCAGCAGCGAAGCTTCCTTTTACAGGGCCGAGCAGTACTTC. Its protein is CASSEASFYRAEQYF.